These 31 T cell receptor beta chains were sequenced from one sample in a study of blood T cell repertoires in COVID-19. The protocol was immunoSEQ multiplex PCR, while the TCRdb copy is restricted to in-frame clones and leaves out a portion. The repertoire holds about 200,000 clones, with about 83% as singletons. The source material was peripheral blood. These receptors were taken from a man aged 55 to 70 who had recovered from COVID-19.

The rearrangement joins TRBV10-1 to TRBJ2-3, with 13 bases lining up with TRBD2. CDR1 and CDR2 (germline): WNHNN, SYGVQD (reference sequence). The CDR3 is 16 residues long. V dropped 5 bases and J dropped 3; count of bases not matched to a gene: 5. CDR3 sequence: CASSSGTSGKTDTQYF. The CDR3 region has the DNA TGCGCCAGCAGTAGCGGGACTAGCGGGAAGACAGATACGCAGTATTTT.

The genes are TRBV4-2 and TRBJ2-1; maybe TRBD2 (5 bases). Trimming removed 0 bases from V and 0 bases from J, with 6 bases in between. The CDR3 is 15 amino acids. Germline assignment: CDR1 LGHNA and CDR2 YNFKEQ. The CDR3 spells CASSQEGSSYNEQFF. Written as DNA, the CDR3 is TGTGCCAGCAGCCAAGAGGGGAGCTCCTACAATGAGCAGTTCTTC.

The chain uses TRBV5-1 and TRBJ2-7; TRBD2 matches 8 bases. The V gene end was trimmed by 5 bases and the J gene end by 1 base; junction bases not matched to a gene: 5. The CDR3 runs to 14 residues. Germline V gene sequence: CDR1 SGHRS, CDR2 YFSETQ. DNA for the CDR3: TGCGCCAGCAGGGGAGCTAGCGGGTCCTACGAGCAGTACTTC. Amino acid sequence: CASRGASGSYEQYF.

V gene TRBV18 combines with J gene TRBJ2-1; weak D call: TRBD2 (5 bases). This CDR3 region has 14 residues. Germline V lookup: CDR1 KGHSH, CDR2 LQKENI. Trimming took 3 bases from V and 5 from J, leaving 11 bases between them. This CDR3 reads CASSPSLGDNEQFF. CDR3 coding DNA: TGTGCCAGCTCACCCTCCCTCGGGGACAATGAGCAGTTCTTC. Looking up the rest from reference TRBV18 and TRBJ2-1 gives the full variable domain: NAGVMQNPRHLVRRRGQEARLRCSPMKGHSHVYWYRQLPEEGLKFMVYLQKENIIDESGMPKERFSAEFPKEGPSILRIQQVVRGDSAAYFCASSPSLGDNEQFFGPGTRLTVL.

This clone has just one count. CDR3 region: CASTIAGGDTGELFF. The CDR3 DNA is TGTGCCAGCACTATAGCGGGAGGGGACACCGGGGAGCTGTTTTTT. The chain employs TRBV28 and TRBJ2-2; the match to TRBD2 covers 11 bases. Germline CDR1 and CDR2: MDHEN and SYDVKM. The CDR3 extends over 15 amino acids. V dropped 7 bases and J dropped 3; count of bases not matched to a gene: 4.

The rearrangement uses TRBV10-2 and TRBJ2-2, with D possibly TRBD1 on 5 matching bases. This CDR3 has 15 amino acids. The germline V gene has CDR1 WSHSY and CDR2 SAAADI. The V end was cut by 7 bases, the J end by 4 bases, with 16 bases between. The CDR3 sequence is CASKDTVQSTGELFF. For the CDR3, the DNA is TGCGCCAGCAAGGACACAGTACAGAGCACCGGGGAGCTGTTTTTT.

The rearrangement uses TRBV6-5 and TRBJ2-1; TRBD2 matches at 7 bases. CDR3 length: 14 residues. Looked up from germline, CDR1 is MNHEY and CDR2 is SVGAGI. V dropped 6 bases and J dropped 10; count of bases not matched to a gene: 12. The CDR3 DNA reads as TGTGCCAGCAGATCCGGACTAGGGAGGGGCGAGCAGTTCTTC. Residues: CASRSGLGRGEQFF.

This chain connects TRBV20-1 to TRBJ2-7; 10 nucleotides match TRBD2. The CDR3 has 13 residues. Germline CDR1 is DFQATT and CDR2 is SNEGSKA (reference sequence). V was clipped by 3 bases and J by 3 bases; unmatched bases: 2. The CDR3 reads CSASASGGYEQYF. The CDR3 nucleotides are TGCAGTGCTAGTGCTAGCGGGGGCTACGAGCAGTACTTC.

The chain uses TRBV5-1 and TRBJ1-1, with TRBD1 matching over 8 bases. The V and J ends lost 4 bases and 5 bases, in that order; junction bases with no gene match: 7. Germline loops: CDR1 SGHRS, CDR2 YFSETQ. The CDR3 has 14 residues. The CDR3 region has the DNA TGCGCCAGCAGCACTGGGACAGGAAGAACTGAAGCTTTCTTT. As protein: CASSTGTGRTEAFF.

Only a few counts were recorded for this clone. The chain combines TRBV28 with TRBJ2-7, with D possibly being TRBD1 (5 bases). CDR3 length: 14 residues. Trimming stripped 6 bases from V and 1 base from J, with 13 bases between. CDR1 is MDHEN, CDR2 SYDVKM, per germline. DNA for the CDR3: TGTGCCAGCAGCCGGACACCCCTTTCCTACGAGCAGTACTTC. It codes for CASSRTPLSYEQYF.

The V gene is TRBV28, the J gene TRBJ1-4; TRBD1 might be the D (5 bases). Germline V gives CDR1 MDHEN, CDR2 SYDVKM. V shed 10 bases and J shed 7 bases, with 22 bases lying between them. This CDR3 region has 15 residues. CDR3 nucleotides: TGTGCCACCGCGACGCTCGGGGGAGGAAGTGAAAAACTGTTTTTT. As protein: CATATLGGGSEKLFF.

V usage is TRBV6-2 or TRBV6-3 and J usage is TRBJ1-1; D call uncertain. CDR1 is MNHEY, CDR2 SVGEGT, per germline. The CDR3 extends over 17 amino acids. V lost 5 bases and J 0 bases, leaving 19 bases between the germline ends. Here the CDR3 DNA reads TGTGCCAGCAGTGTCGTTGGGTTGCGGTGGATGAACACTGAAGCTTTCTTT. It is translated as CASSVVGLRWMNTEAFF.

This CDR3 is CSASAPELAGRREQYF. CDR3 bases: TGCAGTGCTAGTGCCCCTGAACTGGCGGGGCGGAGGGAGCAGTACTTC. The chain is built from TRBV20-1 and TRBJ2-7; D is possibly TRBD2 (6 bases). The V gene's germline CDR1 is DFQATT and CDR2 SNEGSKA (reference sequence). This CDR3 has 16 residues. V was pared by 3 bases and J by 7 bases, with 25 bases between.

The rearrangement joins TRBV6-5 to TRBJ2-7; 7 bases are a match to TRBD1. The germline gives CDR1 MNHEY, CDR2 SVGAGI. The CDR3 sequence is 14 residues long. After removal of 6 bases from V and 5 bases from J, the junction contained 10 bases not matched to a gene. In DNA form, the CDR3 reads TGTGCCAGCAGGCCACGACAGGGAAGGAACGAGCAGTACTTC. Residues: CASRPRQGRNEQYF.

The chain has TRBV3-1 (or the pseudogene TRBV3-2) and TRBJ2-7; the D is unclear. Trimming left V 5 bases short and J 4 bases short, with 12 bases between. This CDR3 comprises 13 residues. The germline V gene has CDR1 LGHDT and CDR2 YNNKEL (reference sequence). CDR3 loop: CASSSVVGYEQYF. CDR3 DNA: TGTGCCAGCAGCTCCGTCGTCGGTTACGAGCAGTACTTC.

The gene calls are TRBV30 and TRBJ2-7, with 13 bases matching TRBD2. V shed 4 bases and J 9 bases; nucleotides not matched to a gene: 3. Germline V lookup: CDR1 GTSNPN, CDR2 SVGIG (reference sequence). This CDR3 is built from 12 residues. CDR3 loop: CAWIGLAGAQYF. The CDR3 DNA is TGTGCCTGGATAGGACTAGCGGGAGCGCAGTACTTC.

V usage is TRBV5-4 and J usage is TRBJ1-3; 10 nucleotides match TRBD1. V gave up 3 bases and J gave up 4 bases; unmatched junction bases: 7. CDR3 length: 16 amino acids. The V gene's germline CDR1 is SGHNT and CDR2 YYREEE (reference sequence). The CDR3 bases are TGTGCCAGCAGCTGGGACAGGGGCAGTTCGGGAAACACCATATATTTT. Translating gives CASSWDRGSSGNTIYF. The whole variable domain, filled in from reference TRBV5-4 and TRBJ1-3, reads ETGVTQSPTHLIKTRGQQVTLRCSSQSGHNTVSWYQQALGQGPQFIFQYYREEENGRGNFPPRFSGLQFPNYSSELNVNALELDDSALYLCASSWDRGSSGNTIYFGEGSWLTVV.

The chain uses TRBV29-1 and TRBJ2-5; possible D gene TRBD2, 6 bases. This CDR3 has 16 residues. Germline CDR1 and CDR2: SQVTM and ANQGSEA. Trimming shortened V by 4 bases and J by 5 bases, and 23 bases separated the two germline ends. The CDR3 reads CSVVGVVGEENETQYF. The CDR3 DNA follows: TGCAGCGTTGTTGGGGTAGTGGGGGAGGAGAACGAGACCCAGTACTTC.

The genes are TRBV7-8 and TRBJ2-7, with D possibly being TRBD1 (6 bases). V lost 3 bases and J lost 6, with 12 bases in between. Germline V gene sequence: CDR1 SGHVS, CDR2 FQNEAQ. CDR3 size: 13 residues. The CDR3 sequence is CASSFRTGIEQYF. The CDR3 DNA follows: TGTGCCAGCAGCTTCCGAACAGGGATCGAGCAGTACTTC.

This rearrangement joins TRBV5-4 to TRBJ1-1, with D perhaps TRBD1 (5 bases). Trimming cost V 7 bases and J 6 bases, with 13 bases left between them. The CDR3 is 12 amino acids. Per the germline V gene, CDR1 is SGHNT and CDR2 is YYREEE (reference sequence). The CDR3 protein is CASGREWSEAFF. Here the CDR3 DNA reads TGTGCCAGCGGCAGGGAATGGTCTGAAGCTTTCTTT. Drawing the rest from reference TRBV5-4 and TRBJ1-1, the complete variable domain is ETGVTQSPTHLIKTRGQQVTLRCSSQSGHNTVSWYQQALGQGPQFIFQYYREEENGRGNFPPRFSGLQFPNYSSELNVNALELDDSALYLCASGREWSEAFFGQGTRLTVV.

This clone occurred a few times. The rearrangement links TRBV7-2 to TRBJ2-2, with TRBD2 matching over 7 bases. Germline values: CDR1 SGHTA, CDR2 FQGNSA. After removal of 1 base from V and 5 bases from J, the junction contained 7 bases not matched to a gene. The CDR3 covers 16 residues. The CDR3 region is CASSLEAGVVTGELFF. Here the CDR3 DNA reads TGTGCCAGCAGCTTAGAGGCGGGAGTAGTGACCGGGGAGCTGTTTTTT.

CDR3 protein: CASSQTELNQPQHF. DNA of the CDR3: TGTGCCAGTAGCCAGACAGAACTCAATCAGCCCCAGCATTTT. The chain employs TRBV19 and TRBJ1-5, with D possibly being TRBD1 (5 bases). The CDR3 contains 14 residues. Trimming took off 6 bases at V and 3 bases at J, with 12 bases between the two ends. Germline lookup yields CDR1 LNHDA and CDR2 SQIVND (reference sequence).

The V gene is TRBV6-5, the J gene TRBJ1-2; possible D gene TRBD1, 5 bases. The V end lost 5 bases, the J end lost 4 bases, and 11 bases lay between the germline ends. The CDR3 sequence is 13 residues long. The germline CDR1 and CDR2 sequences are MNHEY and SVGAGI. CDR3 coding DNA: TGTGCCAGCAGTCCGGGGGGGTTCTATGGCTACACCTTC. It translates to CASSPGGFYGYTF.

The V gene is TRBV6-6, the J gene TRBJ2-7; 10 bases map to TRBD2. V lost 2 bases and J lost 0; bases outside the gene matches: 4. In germline, CDR1 is MNHNY, CDR2 SVGAGI (reference sequence). The CDR3 has 16 residues. The CDR3 region is CASSYPLAGGSYEQYF. The DNA for the CDR3 is TGTGCCAGCAGTTACCCCTTAGCGGGGGGCTCCTACGAGCAGTACTTC.

The rearrangement links TRBV7-3 to TRBJ1-1; possibly TRBD1 for D (5 bases). The CDR3 spans 14 residues. CDR1 and CDR2 from the germline V gene are SGHTA and FQGTGA. Trimming left V 5 bases short and J 1 base short, with 11 bases between. CDR3 amino acids: CASSRGLENTEAFF. The CDR3 DNA sequence: TGTGCCAGCAGCCGGGGGTTGGAGAACACTGAAGCTTTCTTT.

The rearrangement uses TRBV3-1 (or the pseudogene TRBV3-2) and TRBJ2-7, with D possibly being TRBD1 (5 bases). Trimming removed 4 bases at V and 5 bases at J, with 12 bases between. CDR1 and CDR2 from the germline V gene are LGHDT and YNNKEL (reference sequence). The CDR3 contains 13 residues. The CDR3 loop is CASSPTDSNEQYF. The CDR3 bases are TGTGCCAGCAGCCCCACCGACAGTAACGAGCAGTACTTC.

The V call is TRBV19, the J call TRBJ2-3, with 7 bases matching TRBD1. CDR3 size: 15 residues. CDR1 and CDR2 (germline): LNHDA, SQIVND (reference sequence). Unmatched junction bases numbered 13, after V lost 5 bases and J lost 8 bases. The DNA of the CDR3 is TGTGCCAGTAGTGGGGGTGGGACAGCCGTTGTTACGCAGTATTTT. Its translation is CASSGGGTAVVTQYF.

Only one count was recorded for this clone. The chain is built from TRBV6-5 and TRBJ2-7; D remains ambiguous. Germline V gives CDR1 MNHEY, CDR2 SVGAGI. Between the trimmed V and J ends, which lost 5 bases and 2 bases, there was a span of 10 bases. This CDR3 is 13 amino acids long. The CDR3 DNA reads as TGTGCCAGCAGTATCTATAGAACCTACGAGCAGTACTTC. Translating it yields CASSIYRTYEQYF.

This sequence joins TRBV28 and TRBJ2-7, with a weak D call TRBD1 (6 bases). Germline-derived CDR1 and CDR2 are MDHEN and SYDVKM. CDR3 length: 15 amino acids. Trimming took off 5 bases at V and 6 bases at J, with 20 bases between the two ends. The CDR3 DNA reads TGTGCCAGCAGTCAACGACAGGTCCAAAGCCGCGAGCAGTACTTC. Translating gives CASSQRQVQSREQYF. The variable domain in full, completed from reference TRBV28 and TRBJ2-7, reads DVKVTQSSRYLVKRTGEKVFLECVQDMDHENMFWYRQDPGLGLRLIYFSYDVKMKEKGDIPEGYSVSREKKERFSLILESASTNQTSMYLCASSQRQVQSREQYFGPGTRLTVT.

The rearrangement uses TRBV30 and TRBJ1-5, with D possibly TRBD1 on 6 matching bases. Trimming cost V 4 bases and J 2 bases, with 9 bases left between them. The germline V gene encodes CDR1 GTSNPN and CDR2 SVGIG (reference sequence). This CDR3 spans 13 amino acids. This chain's CDR3 is CAWNRVGNQPQHF. CDR3 sequence (DNA): TGTGCCTGGAACAGGGTTGGCAATCAGCCCCAGCATTTT.

The chain couples TRBV6-2 or TRBV6-3 to TRBJ1-2; 7 bases agree with TRBD1. Germline V gene data show CDR1 as MNHEY and CDR2 as SVGEGT. The CDR3 has 16 residues. V trimming: 2 bases; J trimming: 8 bases; junction bases outside the gene matches: 14. In DNA, the CDR3 is TGTGCCAGCAGTTACCTATATCCAGAGACAGGGTACGGCTACACCTTC. It codes for CASSYLYPETGYGYTF.